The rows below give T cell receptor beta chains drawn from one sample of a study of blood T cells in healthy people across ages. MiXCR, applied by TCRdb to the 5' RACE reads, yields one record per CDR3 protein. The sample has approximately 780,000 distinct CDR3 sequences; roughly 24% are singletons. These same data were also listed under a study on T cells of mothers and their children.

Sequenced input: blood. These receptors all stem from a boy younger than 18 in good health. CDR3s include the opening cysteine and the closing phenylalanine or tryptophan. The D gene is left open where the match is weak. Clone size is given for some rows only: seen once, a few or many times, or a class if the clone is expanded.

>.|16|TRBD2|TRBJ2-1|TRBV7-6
CASSLGLADSYNEQFF
TGTGCCAGCAGCTTAGGGCTAGCGGACTCCTACAATGAGCAGTTCTTC
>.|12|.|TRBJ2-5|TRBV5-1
CASSPREETQYF
TGCGCCAGCAGCCCCAGGGAAGAGACCCAGTACTTC
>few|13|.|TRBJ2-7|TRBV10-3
CAISDDRRNEQYF
TGTGCCATCAGTGACGACCGACGAAACGAGCAGTACTTC
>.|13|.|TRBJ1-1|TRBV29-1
CSVVSVRSTEAFF
TGCAGCGTTGTTTCGGTTCGGAGTACTGAAGCTTTCTTT
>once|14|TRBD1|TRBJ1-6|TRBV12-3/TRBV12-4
CASSLGQGVRTLHF
TGTGCCAGCAGTTTGGGCCAGGGGGTGCGGACCCTCCACTTT
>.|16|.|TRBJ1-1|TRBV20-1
CSARSAGFPRNTGAFF
TGCAGTGCTAGGAGTGCAGGGTTTCCACGGAACACTGGAGCTTTCTTT
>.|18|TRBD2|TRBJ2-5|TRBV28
CASSLGTSGGALQETQYF
TGTGCCAGCAGTTTAGGGACTAGCGGGGGGGCTTTACAAGAGACCCAGTACTTC
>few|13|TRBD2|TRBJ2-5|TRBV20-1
CSASGGADETQYF
TGCAGTGCTAGCGGGGGGGCCGATGAGACCCAGTACTTC
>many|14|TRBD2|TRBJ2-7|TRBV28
CASSPAGGSYEQYF
TGTGCCAGCTCACCGGCGGGAGGGTCCTACGAGCAGTACTTC
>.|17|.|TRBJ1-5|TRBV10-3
CAISESMAAYSNQPQHF
TGTGCCATCAGTGAGTCGATGGCAGCTTATAGCAATCAGCCCCAGCATTTT
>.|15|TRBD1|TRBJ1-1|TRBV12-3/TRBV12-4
CASSSRQGWNTEAFF
TGTGCCAGCAGCTCCCGACAGGGTTGGAACACTGAAGCTTTCTTT